The 17 T cell receptor beta chains listed next were all sequenced from one sample in a study of shared clonotypes between healthy human individuals. TCRdb's copy holds only in-frame clones and misses some; the assay was immunoSEQ multiplex PCR. The table includes 2 million or so clones, roughly 94% detected once. Sequenced input: naive CD4+ T cells sorted from blood. Subset meaning: CD45RA+ positively selected. The receptors stem from a man younger than 35 in good health.

This rearrangement joins TRBV19 to TRBJ2-7, with TRBD1 matching 7 bases. Germline V gene lookup returns CDR1 LNHDA and CDR2 SQIVND (reference sequence). J gave up 6 bases and V 6 bases, and 8 bases lay outside the gene matches. This CDR3 comprises 13 residues. The CDR3 is CASRETGDVEQYF. CDR3 nucleotides: TGTGCCAGTAGGGAAACAGGGGACGTCGAGCAGTACTTC.

In this sample, this clone turned up once. V gene TRBV6-6 combines with J gene TRBJ1-4, with no clear D. Germline V gene sequence: CDR1 MNHNY, CDR2 SVGAGI (reference sequence). This CDR3 comprises 14 residues. V was trimmed by 6 bases and J by 15 bases, leaving 23 bases between them. The CDR3 region has the DNA TGTGCCAGCAGAGATCCAGAACCGACCCAAACAATGTTTTTT. It yields the protein CASRDPEPTQTMFF.

The CDR3 DNA reads as TGTGCCAGGCTGGACTACGAGCAGTACTTC. This gives the protein CARLDYEQYF. The J gene is TRBJ2-7, the V gene TRBV7-6; D not resolved. Looked up from germline, CDR1 is SGHVS and CDR2 is FNYEAQ. The CDR3 length is 10 residues. V was shortened by 9 bases and J by 3 bases, with 6 bases between the two germline ends.

The chain uses TRBV12-5 and TRBJ2-1; D is ambiguous. This CDR3 region has 14 residues. The V gene's germline CDR1 is LGHNT and CDR2 FRNRAP. Trimming stripped 3 bases from V and 4 bases from J, with 10 bases between. CDR3 in DNA: TGTGCTAGTGGTTTAGGGCCCGATTACAATGAGCAGTTCTTC. Its protein is CASGLGPDYNEQFF.

V and J are TRBV5-8 and TRBJ2-7; TRBD1 matches 7 bases. Trimming took 4 bases from V and 2 from J; bases not matched to a gene: 6. CDR1 and CDR2 from the germline V gene are SGHTS and YDEGEE. The CDR3 has 14 amino acids. CDR3 DNA: TGTGCCAGCAGCATCCGACAGGGTCCCTACGAGCAGTACTTC. Its protein product is CASSIRQGPYEQYF.

The chain joins TRBV18 to TRBJ1-5; 11 positions match TRBD1. Per germline, CDR1 KGHSH and CDR2 LQKENI. This CDR3 is 14 amino acids long. J lost 6 bases, V lost 6 bases, and 4 bases had no gene match. Written as DNA, the CDR3 is TGTGCCAGCTCCCAGGACAGGGGGCTTCAGCCCCAGCATTTT. This gives the protein CASSQDRGLQPQHF.

The genes are TRBV12-2 and TRBJ1-1; TRBD1 is the table's D call and was not checked against the DNA. TRBV12-2 is assigned pseudogene status. There are 15 residues in the CDR3. CDR3 DNA sequence: TGTGCAAGTCGTTCTTCCGGGACAGGGAACACTGAAGCTTTCTTT. Translated: CASRSSGTGNTEAFF.

As regards this clone: This specimen includes other DNA sequences encoding the same CDR3. This chain joins TRBV6-5 and TRBJ1-1; D is possibly TRBD1 (5 bases). This CDR3 has 15 residues. The V end lost 0 bases, the J end lost 0 bases, and 8 bases lay between the germline ends. The V gene's germline CDR1 is MNHEY and CDR2 SVGAGI. CDR3 sequence (DNA): TGTGCCAGCAGTTACTCTGCAGGGATGAACACTGAAGCTTTCTTT. Its translation: CASSYSAGMNTEAFF.

This clone showed up just once. The DNA for the CDR3 is TGCGCCAGCAGCCAAGTTGACAGATTCGAGCAGTACTTC. Its protein is CASSQVDRFEQYF. The V gene is TRBV4-1, the J gene TRBJ2-7; D might be TRBD1 (5 bases). The CDR3 is made up of 13 amino acids. The germline V gene has CDR1 MGHRA and CDR2 YSYEKL. V lost 1 base to trimming and J lost 6 bases, with 10 bases between them.

V is TRBV19 and J is TRBJ1-5; D uncertain. In germline, CDR1 is LNHDA, CDR2 SQIVND (reference sequence). Trimming pared 1 base from V and 4 bases from J, leaving 11 bases between. This CDR3 is built from 15 residues. CDR3 in amino acids: CASSIGSKTNQPQHF. The CDR3 coding sequence is TGTGCCAGTAGTATAGGTAGCAAGACAAATCAGCCCCAGCATTTT. The variable domain in full, with the rest retrieved from reference TRBV19 and TRBJ1-5, is DGGITQSPKYLFRKEGQNVTLSCEQNLNHDAMYWYRQDPGQGLRLIYYSQIVNDFQKGDIAEGYSVSREKKESFPLTVTSAQKNPTAFYLCASSIGSKTNQPQHFGDGTRLSIL.

The rearrangement links TRBV11-2 to TRBJ2-2; 7 nucleotides align to TRBD1. Germline V gene sequence: CDR1 SGHAT, CDR2 FQNNGV. This CDR3 is 14 amino acids long. With 10 bases clipped from V and 0 bases from J, the junction kept 5 bases outside the gene matches. CDR3: CATTRGSNTGELFF. DNA for the CDR3: TGTGCCACCACCAGGGGGTCGAACACCGGGGAGCTGTTTTTT.

This sequence joins TRBV6-1 and TRBJ2-7, with D perhaps TRBD1 (5 bases). CDR3 size: 13 residues. With 10 bases removed from V and 3 bases from J, the gap between germline ends came to 16 bases. Germline V gene lookup returns CDR1 MNHNS and CDR2 SASEGT. CDR3 sequence: CATSTHRGYEQYF. The CDR3 DNA sequence: TGTGCCACTTCGACTCATAGGGGCTACGAGCAGTACTTC.

This chain joins TRBV28 and TRBJ1-1; D is unresolved. This CDR3 is 17 amino acids long. V was trimmed by 3 bases and J by 0 bases, leaving 17 bases between them. CDR1 is MDHEN and CDR2 is SYDVKM in the germline V gene. For the CDR3, the DNA is TGTGCCAGCAGTTTGAATCCCCGGATGACGATGAACACTGAAGCTTTCTTT. This translates into CASSLNPRMTMNTEAFF. The whole variable domain, remainder taken from reference TRBV28 and TRBJ1-1, is DVKVTQSSRYLVKRTGEKVFLECVQDMDHENMFWYRQDPGLGLRLIYFSYDVKMKEKGDIPEGYSVSREKKERFSLILESASTNQTSMYLCASSLNPRMTMNTEAFFGQGTRLTVV.

J is TRBJ2-3 and V is TRBV7-2; 8 nucleotides agree with TRBD2. The V gene's germline CDR1 is SGHTA and CDR2 FQGNSA. The V and J ends lost 4 bases and 1 base, in that order; junction bases with no gene match: 7. This CDR3 comprises 16 residues. CDR3 sequence: CASSSHQTSGTDTQYF. The DNA of the CDR3 is TGTGCCAGCAGCTCCCACCAGACTAGCGGCACAGATACGCAGTATTTT.

The chain is built from TRBV7-6 and TRBJ2-3; tentatively, D is TRBD1 or TRBD2 (6 bases each). The V gene lost 1 base and the J gene lost 5 bases, with 16 bases spanning the gap. The germline V gene encodes CDR1 SGHVS and CDR2 FNYEAQ. The CDR3 has 16 amino acids. The CDR3 reads CASSLEGGRFIDTQYF. The DNA for the CDR3 is TGTGCCAGCAGCTTAGAGGGGGGCCGGTTTATAGATACGCAGTATTTT. Full variable domain (rest looked up from reference TRBV7-6 and TRBJ2-3): GAGVSQSPRYKVTKRGQDVALRCDPISGHVSLYWYRQALGQGPEFLTYFNYEAQQDKSGLPNDRFSAERPEGSISTLTIQRTEQRDSAMYRCASSLEGGRFIDTQYFGPGTRLTVL.

The chain combines TRBV7-2 with TRBJ2-1, with D perhaps matching TRBD1 (6 bases). V was trimmed by 0 bases and J by 0 bases, leaving 9 bases between them. Germline V CDR1 and CDR2: SGHTA, FQGNSA. The CDR3 is 16 residues long. Written as DNA, the CDR3 is TGTGCCAGCAGCTTAGCGCAAGGGGGCTCCTACAATGAGCAGTTCTTC. Its translation is CASSLAQGGSYNEQFF.

A single count supports this clone. The gene calls are TRBV6-1 and TRBJ2-2, with TRBD2 as a possible D gene (6 bases). Trimming pared 8 bases from V and 6 bases from J, leaving 16 bases between. CDR1 and CDR2 (germline): MNHNS, SASEGT. CDR3 length equals 14 residues. The CDR3 DNA is TGTGCCAGCTTTTGGAGGGGTACGGCCGGGGAGCTGTTTTTT. Protein: CASFWRGTAGELFF.